The 8 T cell receptor beta chains presented below share a single source sample, sequenced in a study of blood T cell repertoires in COVID-19. Sequencing was performed with immunoSEQ multiplex PCR; in TCRdb, only in-frame clones are kept and a portion is missing. The profile shows approximately 80,000 clones, less than 95% of them singletons. The source material was peripheral blood. The receptors derive from a woman aged 50 to 65 in a cohort sampled during active COVID-19.

Only one count was recorded for this clone. This chain links TRBV28 with TRBJ1-1; D is possibly TRBD1 (6 bases). The CDR3 covers 17 residues. V lost 4 bases and J lost 1, with 19 bases in between. CDR1 is MDHEN, CDR2 SYDVKM, per germline. In DNA form, the CDR3 reads TGTGCCAGCAGTTCATGGGGGCGTGGGGCCAGGAACACTGAAGCTTTCTTT. Amino acids: CASSSWGRGARNTEAFF.

V usage is TRBV27 and J usage is TRBJ2-7, with D tentatively TRBD2 (6 bases). The length of the CDR3 is 14 residues. Germline-derived CDR1 and CDR2 are MNHEY and SMNVEV (reference sequence). V dropped 3 bases and J dropped 3 bases, with 12 bases sitting between them. CDR3 DNA sequence: TGTGCCAGCAGTTTTGACGGGAGCCGCTACGAGCAGTACTTC. It specifies CASSFDGSRYEQYF.

This rearrangement joins TRBV3-1 (or the pseudogene TRBV3-2) to TRBJ1-1; possibly TRBD1 for D (6 bases). This CDR3 comprises 11 residues. The germline gives CDR1 LGHDT, CDR2 YNNKEL (reference sequence). Trimming removed 7 bases from V and 7 bases from J, with 10 bases in between. CDR3 amino acids: CASTQGSEAFF. DNA of the CDR3: TGTGCCAGCACCCAGGGGAGTGAAGCTTTCTTT.

The chain links TRBV6-4 to TRBJ2-1; 10 positions match TRBD1. Germline V gene lookup returns CDR1 MRHNA and CDR2 SNTAGT. CDR3 length equals 15 residues. V was pared by 0 bases and J by 7 bases, with 3 bases of the junction left unmatched. The CDR3 here is CASSDSTGGGNEQFF. The DNA of the CDR3 is TGTGCCAGCAGTGACTCGACAGGGGGCGGGAATGAGCAGTTCTTC.

This clone was counted a single time. The V call is TRBV7-6, the J call TRBJ2-2; 10 positions agree with TRBD2. This CDR3 is 18 amino acids long. Germline V CDR1 and CDR2: SGHVS, FNYEAQ. J gave up 2 bases and V 2 bases, and 8 bases lay outside the gene matches. The CDR3 nucleotides read TGTGCCAGCAGCTTAAAACTAGCGGGGAACTCCAACACCGGGGAGCTGTTTTTT. This codes for CASSLKLAGNSNTGELFF. The full variable domain, completed using reference TRBV7-6 and TRBJ2-2, is GAGVSQSPRYKVTKRGQDVALRCDPISGHVSLYWYRQALGQGPEFLTYFNYEAQQDKSGLPNDRFSAERPEGSISTLTIQRTEQRDSAMYRCASSLKLAGNSNTGELFFGEGSRLTVL.

V and J are TRBV27 and TRBJ2-3, with 7 positions matching TRBD1. The CDR3 is made up of 15 amino acids. J was trimmed by 1 base and V by 7 bases; bases with no gene match: 8. From germline, CDR1 is MNHEY and CDR2 SMNVEV (reference sequence). The CDR3 region has the DNA TGTGCCAGCAACCCGAGGGGGCAACGCACAGATACGCAGTATTTT. Translation gives CASNPRGQRTDTQYF.

Here the CDR3 reads CASSVVGTSGSYEQYF. In nucleotides, the CDR3 is TGTGCCAGCAGTGTCGTAGGGACTAGCGGCTCCTACGAGCAGTACTTC. V and J are TRBV2 and TRBJ2-7; TRBD2 matches at 11 bases. V trimming: 4 bases; J trimming: 0 bases; junction bases outside the gene matches: 5. The CDR3 has 16 amino acids. In germline, CDR1 is SNHLY, CDR2 FYNNEI. Full variable domain (rest looked up from reference TRBV2 and TRBJ2-7): EPEVTQTPSHQVTQMGQEVILRCVPISNHLYFYWYRQILGQKVEFLVSFYNNEISEKSEIFDDQFSVERPDGSNFTLKIRSTKLEDSAMYFCASSVVGTSGSYEQYFGPGTRLTVT.

The rearrangement joins TRBV19 to TRBJ2-1; 10 bases are a match to TRBD2. The CDR3 consists of 18 residues. CDR1 and CDR2 (germline): LNHDA, SQIVND (reference sequence). V lost 3 bases, J lost 3 bases, and 11 bases stayed unmatched. The CDR3 loop reads CASSIVPPGLAFYNEQFF. The CDR3 DNA is TGTGCCAGTAGTATCGTTCCCCCGGGACTAGCGTTCTACAATGAGCAGTTCTTC.